The 25 T cell receptor beta chains listed next were all sequenced from one sample in a study of T cells after yellow fever vaccination. TCRdb reprocessed the 5' RACE reads via MiXCR and lists one record per CDR3 protein. This table has a few hundred thousand distinct CDR3 sequences, approximately 3.9% appearing once. Sequenced material: PBMCs, taken 5 days after the yellow fever booster vaccination. The receptors originated from a man aged 18 to 30 who received the YFV17D yellow fever vaccine.

CDR3 sequence (DNA): TGTGCCAGTAGTACTAGCGGGGGGACCCAGTACTTC. It translates to CASSTSGGTQYF. J is TRBJ2-5 and V is TRBV19, with 10 bases fitting TRBD2. Losses at the gene ends were 4 bases for V and 7 bases for J; bases not matched to a gene: 0. Germline CDR1 is LNHDA and CDR2 is SQIVND (reference sequence). There are 12 residues in the CDR3.

This rearrangement joins TRBV6-5 to TRBJ2-5; D is perhaps TRBD1 or TRBD2 (6 bases each). Germline CDR1 and CDR2: MNHEY and SVGAGI. This CDR3 comprises 15 residues. The ends were cut back, 4 bases at V and 2 bases at J, with 14 bases in the middle. CDR3 sequence: CASSFVGGRQETQYF. CDR3 sequence (DNA): TGTGCCAGCAGTTTCGTGGGGGGCAGGCAAGAGACCCAGTACTTC.

This clonotype has ten or more counts. The V gene is TRBV15, the J gene TRBJ1-3; 8 nucleotides align to TRBD1. The CDR3 runs 15 residues. Germline lookup yields CDR1 LNHNV and CDR2 YYDKDF (reference sequence). The V segment lost 3 bases and the J segment 4 bases; nucleotides outside the gene matches: 5. DNA for the CDR3: TGTGCCACCAGCAGGGACAGGGCCTCAGGAAACACCATATATTTT. This gives the protein CATSRDRASGNTIYF.

The rearrangement links TRBV10-3 to TRBJ1-5; 8 nucleotides match TRBD1. The CDR3 extends over 14 amino acids. Germline trimming cut 10 bases from V and 8 bases from J; bases unmatched to any gene: 13. Germline V gene lookup returns CDR1 ENHRY and CDR2 SYGVKD. This CDR3 is CATGTTGAEEPQHF. In DNA form, the CDR3 reads TGTGCCACCGGAACGACAGGGGCAGAGGAGCCCCAGCATTTT.

This clonotype was counted between two and nine times. The V call is TRBV4-2, the J call TRBJ2-3; D call uncertain. The CDR3 extends over 14 amino acids. Trimming took 4 bases from V and 4 from J, leaving 12 bases between them. Germline V gene lookup returns CDR1 LGHNA and CDR2 YNFKEQ. The CDR3: CASSRPSISDTQYF. The CDR3 coding sequence is TGTGCCAGCAGCCGACCTTCAATTTCAGATACGCAGTATTTT.

The chain recombines TRBV5-1 with TRBJ2-7, with 12 bases aligning to TRBD2. Germline CDR1 and CDR2: SGHRS and YFSETQ. Trimming at V came to 4 bases and at J to 5 bases, leaving 13 bases not matched to a gene. The CDR3 has 17 amino acids. In DNA form, the CDR3 reads TGCGCCAGCAGCCTCCTACCCCTAGCGGGGGGGCCTCACGAGCAGTACGTC. The encoded protein is CASSLLPLAGGPHEQYV.

V gene TRBV10-3 combines with J gene TRBJ1-5; D is ambiguous. Germline values: CDR1 ENHRY, CDR2 SYGVKD. The germline V and J ends were trimmed by 3 bases and 6 bases, with 9 bases remaining between them. This CDR3 spans 13 amino acids. The CDR3 region has the DNA TGTGCCATCAGTGAAGATAGGGTTCAGCCCCAGCATTTT. As protein: CAISEDRVQPQHF.

In this sample, this clonotype turned up a few times. The chain couples TRBV5-1 to TRBJ2-3; a possible D gene is TRBD2 (5 bases). CDR1 SGHRS and CDR2 YFSETQ come from the germline V gene. This CDR3 comprises 15 residues. V lost 0 bases and J 0 bases, leaving 8 bases between the germline ends. Written as DNA, the CDR3 is TGCGCCAGCAGCTTGGCCGGGGAGAGCACAGATACGCAGTATTTT. Protein product: CASSLAGESTDTQYF. The full variable domain, in which reference TRBV5-1 and TRBJ2-3 provide the parts outside the CDR3, is KAGVTQTPRYLIKTRGQQVTLSCSPISGHRSVSWYQQTPGQGLQFLFEYFSETQRNKGNFPGRFSGRQFSNSRSEMNVSTLELGDSALYLCASSLAGESTDTQYFGPGTRLTVL.

This clonotype was seen many times. The rearrangement joins TRBV12-3 or TRBV12-4 to TRBJ2-5, with 10 positions matching TRBD2. The length of the CDR3 is 16 residues. V gave up 4 bases and J gave up 5 bases; unmatched junction bases: 10. The CDR3 nucleotides read TGTGCCAGCAGTTCCCTAGCGGGGGCCCGGTCGGAGACCCAGTACTTC. This gives the protein CASSSLAGARSETQYF.

This clonotype was counted a few times. The V gene is TRBV7-6, the J gene TRBJ2-1; 9 bases are a match to TRBD2. In germline, CDR1 is SGHVS, CDR2 FNYEAQ. This CDR3 is built from 18 residues. After removal of 0 bases from V and 10 bases from J, the junction contained 16 bases not matched to a gene. CDR3 region: CASSLAPLERGAGGEQFF. The CDR3 DNA reads as TGTGCCAGCAGCTTAGCCCCTCTAGAGCGGGGGGCCGGGGGAGAGCAGTTCTTC.

The V gene is TRBV10-3, the J gene TRBJ1-4; no clear D gene. V lost 3 bases and J lost 3, with 8 bases in between. CDR1 and CDR2 (germline): ENHRY, SYGVKD. The CDR3 totals 14 residues. The CDR3 sequence: CAISDWAANEKLFF. CDR3 nucleotide sequence: TGTGCCATCAGTGATTGGGCAGCTAATGAAAAACTGTTTTTT.

The V call is TRBV12-3 or TRBV12-4, the J call TRBJ2-1, with D possibly matching TRBD1 (5 bases). The CDR3 has 13 residues. Trimming shortened V by 6 bases and J by 6 bases, and 12 bases separated the two germline ends. The CDR3 loop reads CASSHTGTNEQFF. In nucleotides, the CDR3 is TGTGCCAGCAGCCATACAGGTACCAATGAGCAGTTCTTC.

This sequence joins TRBV6-2 or TRBV6-3 and TRBJ2-5, with D possibly TRBD2 on 5 matching bases. Trimming removed 5 bases at V and 2 bases at J, with 15 bases between. The germline V gene has CDR1 MNHEY and CDR2 SVGEGT. The CDR3 sequence is 15 residues long. CDR3 region: CASSPERSGQETQYF. The CDR3 nucleotides read TGTGCCAGCAGTCCCGAGCGGAGTGGGCAAGAGACCCAGTACTTC.

This clonotype has a handful of counts. The chain carries TRBV7-2 and TRBJ1-4; D perhaps matches TRBD1 (5 bases). This CDR3 is built from 19 residues. Trimming took 2 bases from V and 1 from J, leaving 20 bases between them. Germline lookup yields CDR1 SGHTA and CDR2 FQGNSA. This CDR3 is CASSLLPTAGTGTNEKLFF. In nucleotides, the CDR3 is TGTGCCAGCAGCTTACTTCCGACCGCGGGGACGGGAACTAATGAAAAACTGTTTTTT.

The chain carries TRBV5-1 and TRBJ1-2; 8 positions agree with TRBD1. The CDR3 has 19 residues. Looked up from germline, CDR1 is SGHRS and CDR2 is YFSETQ. Trimming removed 0 bases from V and 5 bases from J; junction bases left unmatched: 18. CDR3 sequence: CASSLASRQGLASGYGYTF. The DNA of the CDR3 is TGCGCCAGCAGCTTGGCCAGTAGACAGGGGCTGGCCTCGGGATATGGCTACACCTTC. Drawing the rest from reference TRBV5-1 and TRBJ1-2, the complete variable domain is KAGVTQTPRYLIKTRGQQVTLSCSPISGHRSVSWYQQTPGQGLQFLFEYFSETQRNKGNFPGRFSGRQFSNSRSEMNVSTLELGDSALYLCASSLASRQGLASGYGYTFGSGTRLTVV.

Notes on this clonotype: A much larger clone lies one base from this, so it may be a read error. The chain joins TRBV5-1 to TRBJ2-7; D not certain. This CDR3 spans 13 amino acids. In germline, CDR1 is SGHRS, CDR2 YFSETQ. V was shortened by 7 bases and J by 7 bases, with 18 bases between the two germline ends. CDR3 coding DNA: TGCGCCAGCGACTCGGATCGATGGGATGAGCAGTACTTC. Its translation: CASDSDRWDEQYF.

This chain links TRBV7-9 with TRBJ2-7; unclear D gene. Germline V gene sequence: CDR1 SEHNR, CDR2 FQNEAQ (reference sequence). Trimming shortened V by 5 bases and J by 4 bases, and 15 bases separated the two germline ends. The CDR3 covers 14 residues. The CDR3 sequence is CASSLYGPPYEQYF. The CDR3 nucleotides read TGTGCCAGCAGCCTGTACGGACCGCCATACGAGCAGTACTTC.

This clonotype was counted at least ten times. The chain employs TRBV7-2 and TRBJ2-1; 11 nucleotides align to TRBD2. This CDR3 has 14 amino acids. The germline CDR1 and CDR2 sequences are SGHTA and FQGNSA. Trimming at V came to 4 bases and at J to 9 bases, leaving 5 bases not matched to a gene. CDR3 amino acids: CASSYSGGALEQFF. CDR3 DNA sequence: TGTGCCAGCAGCTATAGCGGGGGGGCCCTTGAGCAGTTCTTC.

This clonotype was found many times. The V and J genes are TRBV9 and TRBJ1-4; 7 bases line up with TRBD1. The length of the CDR3 is 14 residues. The germline V gene has CDR1 SGDLS and CDR2 YYNGEE. Trimming removed 3 bases from V and 2 bases from J; junction bases left unmatched: 1. CDR3 nucleotide sequence: TGTGCCAGCAGCGAGGGGGCTACTAATGAAAAACTGTTTTTT. This gives the protein CASSEGATNEKLFF.

This clonotype has a handful of counts. The chain has TRBV6-2 or TRBV6-3 and TRBJ2-1; 8 bases fit TRBD2. Unmatched junction bases numbered 7, after V lost 4 bases and J lost 8 bases. The CDR3 loop spans 14 amino acids. The V gene's germline CDR1 is MNHEY and CDR2 SVGEGT. The CDR3 loop reads CASSSRGGSDEQFF. The CDR3 DNA sequence: TGTGCCAGCAGTTCCCGGGGGGGCAGCGATGAGCAGTTCTTC.

This clonotype was seen a handful of times. The chain recombines TRBV6-5 with TRBJ2-4; possibly TRBD1 for D (6 bases). This CDR3 spans 13 amino acids. Germline assignment: CDR1 MNHEY and CDR2 SVGAGI. V gave up 5 bases and J gave up 9 bases, with 14 bases separating them. This chain's CDR3 is CASSARGFSIQYF. CDR3 bases: TGTGCCAGCAGTGCAAGGGGGTTCAGCATTCAGTACTTC.

The sample holds a few counts of this clonotype. V usage is TRBV29-1 and J usage is TRBJ1-1; 9 bases map to TRBD1. CDR3 length equals 11 residues. Trimming cost V 3 bases and J 10 bases; bases outside gene matches: 3. The germline CDR1 and CDR2 sequences are SQVTM and ANQGSEA. CDR3 protein: CSVDLGQGAFF. The CDR3 bases are TGCAGCGTTGACTTGGGACAGGGAGCTTTCTTT.

This clonotype has only a few counts. The CDR3 sequence is CASRTPYNEQFF. In DNA, the CDR3 is TGTGCCAGCAGAACCCCCTACAATGAGCAGTTCTTC. The chain uses TRBV12-1 and TRBJ2-1. TRBV12-1 is flagged as a pseudogene. The CDR3 loop spans 12 amino acids.

This chain connects TRBV6-5 to TRBJ1-4; D gene ambiguous. The germline CDR1 and CDR2 sequences are MNHEY and SVGAGI. This CDR3 region has 12 residues. V was trimmed by 6 bases and J by 5 bases, leaving 7 bases between them. CDR3 nucleotide sequence: TGTGCCAGCAGCCGGCTGAATGAAAAACTGTTTTTT. It codes for CASSRLNEKLFF.

The chain combines TRBV24-1 with TRBJ1-5, with D possibly matching TRBD1 (5 bases). CDR3 length: 16 amino acids. V lost 2 bases to trimming and J lost 1 base, with 11 bases between them. Per germline, CDR1 KGHDR and CDR2 SFDVKD. The DNA for the CDR3 is TGTGCCACCAGTGATTCGAGAAGGGGAAGCAATCAGCCCCAGCATTTT. As protein: CATSDSRRGSNQPQHF.